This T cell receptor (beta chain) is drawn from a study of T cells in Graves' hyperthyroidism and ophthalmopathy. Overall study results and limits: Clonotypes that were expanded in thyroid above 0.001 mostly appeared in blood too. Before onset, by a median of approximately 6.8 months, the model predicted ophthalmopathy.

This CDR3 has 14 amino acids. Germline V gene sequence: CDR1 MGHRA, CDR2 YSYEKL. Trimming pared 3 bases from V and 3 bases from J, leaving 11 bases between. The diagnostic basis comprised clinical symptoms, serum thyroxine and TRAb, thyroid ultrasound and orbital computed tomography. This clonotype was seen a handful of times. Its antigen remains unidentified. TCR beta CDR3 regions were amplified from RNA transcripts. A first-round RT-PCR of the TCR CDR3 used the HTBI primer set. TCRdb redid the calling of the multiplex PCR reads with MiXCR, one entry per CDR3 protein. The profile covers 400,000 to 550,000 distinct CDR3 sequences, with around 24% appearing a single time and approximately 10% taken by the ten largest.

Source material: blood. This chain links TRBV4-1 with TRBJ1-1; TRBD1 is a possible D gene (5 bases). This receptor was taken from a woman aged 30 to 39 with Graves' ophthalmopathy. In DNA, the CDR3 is TGCGCCAGCAGCCATTCCGGGACTCACACTGAAGCTTTCTTT. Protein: CASSHSGTHTEAFF.